The source of this T cell receptor beta chain is a study of beta chain features in type 1 diabetes. A CD45RO/CCR7/CD25/CD127/CD95/CD27 panel sorted naive, central memory, regulatory and stem cell-like memory CD4+ cells. The study reverse transcribed the entire isolated RNA, so it sequenced expressed TCRB transcripts. Libraries were prepared by immunoSEQ multiplex PCR; TCRdb keeps only in-frame clonotypes and omits some of them. The data show roughly 250,000 clones, 68% seen once. Sequencing was carried out using naive CD4+ T cells from blood. This clonotype was sampled from a man aged 25 to 40 in good health.

The CDR3 reads CASSLMAGGPIGEQYF. The CDR3 DNA is TGCGCCAGCAGCTTAATGGCGGGAGGCCCAATCGGCGAGCAGTACTTC. The rearrangement uses TRBV5-1 and TRBJ2-7; 8 nucleotides match TRBD2. Trimming cost V 2 bases and J 6 bases; bases outside gene matches: 13. This CDR3 contains 16 residues. The V gene's germline CDR1 is SGHRS and CDR2 YFSETQ.